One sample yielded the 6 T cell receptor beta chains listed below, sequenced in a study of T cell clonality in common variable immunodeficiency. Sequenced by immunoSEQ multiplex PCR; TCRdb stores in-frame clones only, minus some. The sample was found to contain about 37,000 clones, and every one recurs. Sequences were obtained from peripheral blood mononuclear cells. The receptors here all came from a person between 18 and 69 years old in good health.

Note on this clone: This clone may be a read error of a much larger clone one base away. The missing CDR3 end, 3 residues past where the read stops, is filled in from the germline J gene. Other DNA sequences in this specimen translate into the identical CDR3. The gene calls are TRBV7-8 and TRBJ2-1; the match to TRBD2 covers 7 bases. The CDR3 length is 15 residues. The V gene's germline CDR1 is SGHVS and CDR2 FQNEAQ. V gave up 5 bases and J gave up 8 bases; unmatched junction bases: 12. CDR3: CASSTPGLAGDEQFF. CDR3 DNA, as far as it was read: TGTGCCAGCAGCACCCCGGGACTGGCGGGAGATGAG. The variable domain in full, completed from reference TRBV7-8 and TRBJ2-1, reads GAGVSQSPRYKVAKRGQDVALRCDPISGHVSLFWYQQALGQGPEFLTYFQNEAQLDKSGLPSDRFFAERPEGSVSTLKIQRTQQEDSAVYLCASSTPGLAGDEQFFGPGTRLTVL.

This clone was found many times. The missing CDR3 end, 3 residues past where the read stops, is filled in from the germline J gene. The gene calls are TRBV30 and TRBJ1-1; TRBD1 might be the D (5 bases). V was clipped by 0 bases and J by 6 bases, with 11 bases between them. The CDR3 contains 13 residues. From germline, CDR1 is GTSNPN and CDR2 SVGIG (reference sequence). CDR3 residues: CAWSVRGMSEAFF. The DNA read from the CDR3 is TGTGCCTGGAGTGTACGGGGGATGTCTGAA.

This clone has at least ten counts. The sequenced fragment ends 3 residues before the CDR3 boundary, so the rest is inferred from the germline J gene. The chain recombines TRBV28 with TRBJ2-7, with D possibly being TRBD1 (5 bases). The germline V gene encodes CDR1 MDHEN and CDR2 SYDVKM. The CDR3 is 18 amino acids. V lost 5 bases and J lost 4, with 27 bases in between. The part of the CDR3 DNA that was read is TGTGCCAGCAGTCCTCCTTACTCGGGTCACTTAGGGGAATACGAG. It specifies CASSPPYSGHLGEYE. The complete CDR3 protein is CASSPPYSGHLGEYEQYF.

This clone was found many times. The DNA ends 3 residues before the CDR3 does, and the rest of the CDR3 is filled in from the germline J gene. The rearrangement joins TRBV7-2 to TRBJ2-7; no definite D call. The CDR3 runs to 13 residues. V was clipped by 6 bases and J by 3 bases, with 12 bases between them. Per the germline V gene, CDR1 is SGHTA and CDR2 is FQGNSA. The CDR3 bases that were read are TGTGCCAGCAGTCCTGGCAATGGCTACGAG. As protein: CASSPGNGYE. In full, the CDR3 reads CASSPGNGYEQYF.

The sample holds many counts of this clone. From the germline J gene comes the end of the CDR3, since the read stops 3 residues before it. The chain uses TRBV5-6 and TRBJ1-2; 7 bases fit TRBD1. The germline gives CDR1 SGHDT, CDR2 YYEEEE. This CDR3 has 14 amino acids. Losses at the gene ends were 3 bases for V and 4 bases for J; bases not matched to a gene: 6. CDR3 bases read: TGTGCCAGCAGCTCTCTGACAGGGAGCTATGGC. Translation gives CASSSLTGSYG. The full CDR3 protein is CASSSLTGSYGYTF.

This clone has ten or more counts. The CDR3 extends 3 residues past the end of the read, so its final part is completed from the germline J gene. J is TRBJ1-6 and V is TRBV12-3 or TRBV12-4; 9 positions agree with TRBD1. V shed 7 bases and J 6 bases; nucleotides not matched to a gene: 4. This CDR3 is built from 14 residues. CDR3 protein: CASKTGGGNSPLHF. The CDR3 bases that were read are TGTGCCAGCAAAACAGGGGGCGGTAATTCACCC.